This entry is about one T cell receptor (beta chain). This specimen comes from a study of blood T cell repertoires in COVID-19. Trimming stripped 5 bases from V and 6 bases from J, with 14 bases between. Per the germline V gene, CDR1 is LGHDT and CDR2 is YNNKEL (reference sequence). The CDR3 extends over 13 amino acids. Per the original methods: Amplification with reference gene primers provided the estimates of nucleated cell counts. The table came from immunoSEQ multiplex PCR; TCRdb's copy has only in-frame clones and leaves some out. Clonal size and the V and J genes are those of that table, whereas D and trimming came from the DNA. The profile shows about 160,000 clones, approximately 84% of them singletons.

This chain links TRBV3-1 (or the pseudogene TRBV3-2) with TRBJ2-7; weak D call: TRBD1 (6 bases). The sequence came from a woman between 45 and 60 years old with COVID-19, enrolled during active disease. The specimen was peripheral blood. In nucleotides, the CDR3 is TGTGCCAGCAGCGAGTTACAGGGTCGCGAGCAGTACTTC. The encoded protein is CASSELQGREQYF.